The subject of this entry is one TCR beta chain. The CDR3 is made up of 14 amino acids. J gave up 7 bases and V 4 bases, and 9 bases lay outside the gene matches. Germline values: CDR1 SGHTA, CDR2 FQGNSA. The entry originates in a study of CD8 T cells in Susac syndrome. Random hexamers primed reverse transcription of 0.5 to 1 ug RNA. TCRdb independently ran MiXCR on the immunoSEQ multiplex PCR reads; one entry per CDR3 protein. The sample records 90,000 to 150,000 distinct CDR3 sequences, around 90% being singletons. This clonotype was obtained from a human donor in good health. Material: CD4+ T cells from PBMCs. V and J are TRBV7-2 and TRBJ1-1, with 7 bases aligning to TRBD1. The CDR3 sequence is CASSWAGQRDEAFF. DNA for the CDR3: TGTGCCAGCAGCTGGGCGGGACAGCGAGATGAAGCTTTCTTT.